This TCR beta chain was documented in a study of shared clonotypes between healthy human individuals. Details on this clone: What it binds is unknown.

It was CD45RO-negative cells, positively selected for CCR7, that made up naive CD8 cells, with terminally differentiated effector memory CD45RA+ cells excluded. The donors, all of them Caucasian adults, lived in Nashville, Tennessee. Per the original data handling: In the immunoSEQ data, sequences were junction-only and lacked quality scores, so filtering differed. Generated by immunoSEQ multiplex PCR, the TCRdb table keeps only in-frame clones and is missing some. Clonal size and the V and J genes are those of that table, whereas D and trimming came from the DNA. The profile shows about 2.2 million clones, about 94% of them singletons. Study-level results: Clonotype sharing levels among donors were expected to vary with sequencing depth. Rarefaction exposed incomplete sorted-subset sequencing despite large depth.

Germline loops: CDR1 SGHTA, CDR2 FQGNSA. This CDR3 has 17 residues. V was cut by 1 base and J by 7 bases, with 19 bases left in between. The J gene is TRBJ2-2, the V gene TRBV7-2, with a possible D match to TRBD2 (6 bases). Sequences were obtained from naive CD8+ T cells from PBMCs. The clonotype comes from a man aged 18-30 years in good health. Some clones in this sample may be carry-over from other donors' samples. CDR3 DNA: TGTGCCAGCAGCTTAGGATTGTCGGGAGAAAATATCGGGGAGCTGTTTTTT. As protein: CASSLGLSGENIGELFF. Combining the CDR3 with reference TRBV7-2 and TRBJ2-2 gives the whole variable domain GAGVSQSPSNKVTEKGKDVELRCDPISGHTALYWYRQSLGQGLEFLIYFQGNSAPDKSGLPSDRFSAERTGGSVSTLTIQRTQQEDSAVYLCASSLGLSGENIGELFFGEGSRLTVL.